This TCR beta chain was profiled in a study of blood T cell repertoires in COVID-19. Study-wide background: In each case, the material was cDNA or gDNA derived from T cells, B-cell-depleted T cells, or PBMCs.

Using immunoSEQ multiplex PCR, the repertoire was profiled, and TCRdb retains in-frame clones only, with some absent. The table records fewer than 130,000 clones, 70% to 90% of them present only once. This CDR3 has 14 amino acids. V lost 0 bases and J 3 bases, leaving 9 bases between the germline ends. From germline, CDR1 is SGHNT and CDR2 YYREEE (reference sequence). The specimen was peripheral blood. The TCR sequence derives from a human donor in a cohort sampled during active COVID-19. V usage is TRBV5-4 and J usage is TRBJ1-1, with D unresolved. CDR3 protein: CASSLASDYTEAFF. In DNA form, the CDR3 reads TGTGCCAGCAGCTTGGCGTCAGATTACACTGAAGCTTTCTTT. Full variable domain (outside the CDR3, taken from reference TRBV5-4 and TRBJ1-1): ETGVTQSPTHLIKTRGQQVTLRCSSQSGHNTVSWYQQALGQGPQFIFQYYREEENGRGNFPPRFSGLQFPNYSSELNVNALELDDSALYLCASSLASDYTEAFFGQGTRLTVV.